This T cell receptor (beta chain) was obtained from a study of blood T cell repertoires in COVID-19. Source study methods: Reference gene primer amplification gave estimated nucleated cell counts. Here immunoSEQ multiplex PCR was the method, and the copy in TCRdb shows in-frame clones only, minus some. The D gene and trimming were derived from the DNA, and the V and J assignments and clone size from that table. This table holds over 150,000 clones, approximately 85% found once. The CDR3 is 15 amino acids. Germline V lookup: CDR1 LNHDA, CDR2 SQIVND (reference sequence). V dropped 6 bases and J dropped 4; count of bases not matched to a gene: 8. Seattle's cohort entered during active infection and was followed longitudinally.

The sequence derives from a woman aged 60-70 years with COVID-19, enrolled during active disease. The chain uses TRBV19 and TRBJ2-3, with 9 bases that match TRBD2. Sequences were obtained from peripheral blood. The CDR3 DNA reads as TGTGCCAGTAGCCTAGCGGGGTTCGGCTCAGATACGCAGTATTTT. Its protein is CASSLAGFGSDTQYF. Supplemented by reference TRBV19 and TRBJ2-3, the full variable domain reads DGGITQSPKYLFRKEGQNVTLSCEQNLNHDAMYWYRQDPGQGLRLIYYSQIVNDFQKGDIAEGYSVSREKKESFPLTVTSAQKNPTAFYLCASSLAGFGSDTQYFGPGTRLTVL.